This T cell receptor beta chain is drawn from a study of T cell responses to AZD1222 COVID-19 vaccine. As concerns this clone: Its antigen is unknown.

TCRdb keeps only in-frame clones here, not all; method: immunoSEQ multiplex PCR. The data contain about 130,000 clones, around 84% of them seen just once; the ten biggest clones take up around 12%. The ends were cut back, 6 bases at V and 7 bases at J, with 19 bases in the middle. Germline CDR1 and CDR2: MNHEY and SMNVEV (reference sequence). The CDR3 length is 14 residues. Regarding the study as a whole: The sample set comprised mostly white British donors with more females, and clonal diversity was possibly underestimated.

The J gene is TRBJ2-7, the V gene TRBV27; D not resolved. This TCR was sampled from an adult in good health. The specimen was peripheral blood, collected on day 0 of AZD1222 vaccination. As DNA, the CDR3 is TGTGCCAGCAGGTTAAACCCTTCTTGGGGAGAGCAGTACTTC. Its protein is CASRLNPSWGEQYF.